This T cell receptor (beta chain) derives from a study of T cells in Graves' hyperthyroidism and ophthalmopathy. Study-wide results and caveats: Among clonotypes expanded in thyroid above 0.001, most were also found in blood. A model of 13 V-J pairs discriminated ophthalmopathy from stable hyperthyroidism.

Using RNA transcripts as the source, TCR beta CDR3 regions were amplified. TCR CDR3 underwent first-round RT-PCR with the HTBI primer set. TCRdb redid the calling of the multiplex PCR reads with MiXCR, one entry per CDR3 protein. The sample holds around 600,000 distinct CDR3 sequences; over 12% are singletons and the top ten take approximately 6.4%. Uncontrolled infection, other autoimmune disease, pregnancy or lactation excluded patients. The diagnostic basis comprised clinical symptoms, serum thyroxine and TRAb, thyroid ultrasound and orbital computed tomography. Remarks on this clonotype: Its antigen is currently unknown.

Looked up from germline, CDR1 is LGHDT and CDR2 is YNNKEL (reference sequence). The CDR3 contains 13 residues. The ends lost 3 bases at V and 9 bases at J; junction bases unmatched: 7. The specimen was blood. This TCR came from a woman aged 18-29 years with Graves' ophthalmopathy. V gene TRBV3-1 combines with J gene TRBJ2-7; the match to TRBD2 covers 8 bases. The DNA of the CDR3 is TGTGCCAGCAGCCAGGGAGCGGGGGTCGTGCAGTACTTC. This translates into CASSQGAGVVQYF.